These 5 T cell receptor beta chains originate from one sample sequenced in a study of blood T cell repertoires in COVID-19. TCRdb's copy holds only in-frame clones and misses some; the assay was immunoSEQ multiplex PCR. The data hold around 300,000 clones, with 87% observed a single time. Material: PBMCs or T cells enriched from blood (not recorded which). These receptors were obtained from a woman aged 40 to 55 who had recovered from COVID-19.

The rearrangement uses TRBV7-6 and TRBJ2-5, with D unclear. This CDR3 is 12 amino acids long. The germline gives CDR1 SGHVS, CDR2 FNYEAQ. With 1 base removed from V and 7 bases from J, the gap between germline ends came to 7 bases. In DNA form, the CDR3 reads TGTGCCAGCAGCTTAGGCTCCGGGACCCAGTACTTC. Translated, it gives CASSLGSGTQYF. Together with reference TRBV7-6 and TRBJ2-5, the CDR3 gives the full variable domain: GAGVSQSPRYKVTKRGQDVALRCDPISGHVSLYWYRQALGQGPEFLTYFNYEAQQDKSGLPNDRFSAERPEGSISTLTIQRTEQRDSAMYRCASSLGSGTQYFGPGTRLLVL.

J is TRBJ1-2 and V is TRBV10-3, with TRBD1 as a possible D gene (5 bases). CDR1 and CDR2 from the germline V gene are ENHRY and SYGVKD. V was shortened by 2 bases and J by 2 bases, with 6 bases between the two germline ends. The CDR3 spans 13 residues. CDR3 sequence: CAISEGGNYGYTF. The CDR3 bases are TGTGCCATCAGTGAGGGGGGGAACTATGGCTACACCTTC.

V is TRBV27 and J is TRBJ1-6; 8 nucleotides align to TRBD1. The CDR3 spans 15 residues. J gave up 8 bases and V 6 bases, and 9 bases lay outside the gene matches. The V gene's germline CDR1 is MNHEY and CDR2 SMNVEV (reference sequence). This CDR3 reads CASRPDRGFYSPLHF. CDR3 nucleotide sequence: TGTGCCAGCAGACCTGACAGGGGATTTTATTCACCCCTCCACTTT.

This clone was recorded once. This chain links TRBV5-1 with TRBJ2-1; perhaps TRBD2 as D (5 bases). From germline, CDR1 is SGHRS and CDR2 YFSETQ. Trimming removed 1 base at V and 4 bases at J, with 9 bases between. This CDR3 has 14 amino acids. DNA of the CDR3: TGCGCCAGCAGCTTGTTTCGGGGTTACAATGAGCAGTTCTTC. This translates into CASSLFRGYNEQFF.

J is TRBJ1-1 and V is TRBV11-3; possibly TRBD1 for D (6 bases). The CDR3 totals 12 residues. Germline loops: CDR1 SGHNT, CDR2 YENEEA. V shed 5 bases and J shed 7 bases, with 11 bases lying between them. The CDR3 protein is CASSDGQNEAFF. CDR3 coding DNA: TGTGCCAGCAGCGACGGACAGAATGAAGCTTTCTTT. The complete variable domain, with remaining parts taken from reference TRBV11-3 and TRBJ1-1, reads EAGVVQSPRYKIIEKKQPVAFWCNPISGHNTLYWYLQNLGQGPELLIRYENEEAVDDSQLPKDRFSAERLKGVDSTLKIQPAELGDSAVYLCASSDGQNEAFFGQGTRLTVV.